One sample yielded the 28 T cell receptor beta chains listed below, sequenced in a study of tumor and adjacent non-tumor tissue in lung cancer. No cell sorting was done before RNA was extracted from the tissue. A modified ARM-PCR protocol with three rounds of nested PCR amplified TCRbeta. TCRdb fed the multiplex PCR reads into MiXCR, producing one record per CDR3 protein. The sample contains over 110,000 distinct CDR3 sequences, around two thirds of which appear only once. Sequenced: lung tumor tissue. All receptors derive from a man in his fifties or sixties with small cell lung cancer.

Remarks on this clonotype: At one end the junction does not follow the germline gene, possibly because of a read error. This chain links TRBV6-5 with TRBJ2-1; TRBD1 aligns across 7 bases. The CDR3 runs to 14 residues. From germline, CDR1 is MNHEY and CDR2 SVGAGI. The CDR3 is CGSSQQGSYNERFF. DNA for the CDR3: TGTGGCAGCAGTCAACAGGGGTCCTACAATGAGCGGTTCTTC.

To note about this clonotype: This may be a read error: a much more frequent sequence differs by one nucleotide. The V call is TRBV28, the J call TRBJ2-5; 10 positions match TRBD2. The CDR3 is made up of 17 amino acids. Germline assignment: CDR1 MDHEN and CDR2 SYDVKM. Here the CDR3 DNA reads TGTACCAGCAGTTCCCAATTCGGACTAGCGGACGAAGAGACCCAGTACTTC. Translated, it gives CTSSSQFGLADEETQYF.

Points on this clonotype: The conserved phenylalanine or tryptophan is not found at the CDR3 terminus, so this likely reflects a read error. This chain uses TRBV11-2 with TRBJ2-5; D is uncertain. Looked up from germline, CDR1 is SGHAT and CDR2 is FQNNGV. The V end was cut by 2 bases, the J end by 1 base, with 14 bases between. The CDR3 consists of 16 residues. The CDR3, as DNA: TGTGCCAGCAGCTTAAACCCAGTGGAGCTCCAAGAGACCCAGTACCTC. It translates to CASSLNPVELQETQYL.

The table lists this clonotype with a count of one. A read error is possible here, since a much larger clone lies one base away. The CDR3 DNA reads TGTGTCAGCAGTTTAGTGGCAGGGATCCAGGGCTACACCTTC. Translated: CVSSLVAGIQGYTF. The V call is TRBV12-3 or TRBV12-4, the J call TRBJ1-2, with D perhaps matching TRBD1 (5 bases). This CDR3 contains 14 residues.

About this clonotype itself: Possible read error: a much larger clone is one base away. J is TRBJ1-1 and V is TRBV20-1, with D hard to call. The CDR3 consists of 13 residues. Germline V gene sequence: CDR1 DFQATT, CDR2 SNEGSKA (reference sequence). The V gene lost 4 bases and the J gene lost 2 bases, with 11 bases spanning the gap. Here the CDR3 DNA reads TGCAGTGCTATCTCAGAGGCTAACACTGAAGCTTTCTTT. Residues: CSAISEANTEAFF.

Comment on this clonotype: One end of the junction fails to match germline, which may point to a read error. The chain links TRBV20-1 to TRBJ1-5, with 9 bases matching TRBD1. The V gene's germline CDR1 is DFQATT and CDR2 SNEGSKA (reference sequence). This CDR3 is built from 13 residues. The CDR3 DNA reads as TGCAGTTCTAAGGACAGGGGCAATCAGTCCCAGCATTTT. Protein: CSSKDRGNQSQHF.

Turning to this clonotype: One junction end disagrees with the germline gene, perhaps due to a read error. The chain uses TRBV4-2 and TRBJ2-2; 10 positions agree with TRBD2. The CDR3 spans 15 residues. The germline CDR1 and CDR2 sequences are LGHNA and YNFKEQ. This CDR3 is CASSQGSSGSGKLFF. Here the CDR3 DNA reads TGTGCCAGCAGCCAAGGTTCTAGCGGGAGCGGGAAGCTGTTTTTT.

This clonotype was counted only a few times. The chain joins TRBV5-1 to TRBJ2-3; D may be TRBD2 (6 bases). The V end was cut by 5 bases, the J end by 2 bases, with 12 bases between. CDR3 length: 14 amino acids. Germline V gene data show CDR1 as SGHRS and CDR2 as YFSETQ. In DNA, the CDR3 is TGCGCCAGCAGGTATGGGGAGGACACAGATACGCAGTATTTT. Residues: CASRYGEDTDTQYF.

This clonotype was seen at least ten times. This sequence joins TRBV6-2 or TRBV6-3 and TRBJ2-3; tentative D call: TRBD1 (6 bases). The CDR3 contains 15 residues. Germline V gene data show CDR1 as MNHEY and CDR2 as SVGEGT. Trimming took 7 bases from V and 0 from J, leaving 14 bases between them. CDR3 in amino acids: CASIGTLASTDTQYF. The CDR3 bases are TGTGCCAGCATCGGGACACTGGCTAGCACAGATACGCAGTATTTT.

Regarding this clonotype: This may come from a read error, since a much larger clone is one base off. V gene TRBV20-1 combines with J gene TRBJ2-4; D might be TRBD1 or TRBD2, each matching 6 bases. The germline V and J ends were trimmed by 0 bases and 7 bases, with 16 bases remaining between them. Germline assignment: CDR1 DFQATT and CDR2 SNEGSKA (reference sequence). This CDR3 has 15 amino acids. CDR3 bases: TGCAGTGCTAGAGATATGGCACTAGGGGGGAACATTCAGTACTTC. Its protein product is CSARDMALGGNIQYF.

This clonotype was detected many times. This sequence joins TRBV5-4 and TRBJ1-2, with TRBD1 matching over 8 bases. The CDR3 loop spans 12 amino acids. Germline V CDR1 and CDR2: SGHNT, YYREEE (reference sequence). V shed 4 bases and J 7 bases; nucleotides not matched to a gene: 3. CDR3: CASSTDRAGYTF. The CDR3 nucleotides read TGTGCCAGCAGCACGGACAGGGCTGGCTACACCTTC. Full variable domain (remainder filled in from reference TRBV5-4 and TRBJ1-2): ETGVTQSPTHLIKTRGQQVTLRCSSQSGHNTVSWYQQALGQGPQFIFQYYREEENGRGNFPPRFSGLQFPNYSSELNVNALELDDSALYLCASSTDRAGYTFGSGTRLTVV.

The V gene is TRBV4-1, the J gene TRBJ2-7; TRBD1 matches at 7 bases. The CDR3 consists of 15 residues. CDR1 is MGHRA and CDR2 is YSYEKL in the germline V gene. V was pared by 2 bases and J by 1 base, with 5 bases of the junction left unmatched. The DNA of the CDR3 is TGCGCCAGCAGCCAAAGAACAGGGGAGTCCTACGAGCAGTACTTC. Amino acids: CASSQRTGESYEQYF.

As regards this clonotype: At one of its ends the junction is not consistent with the germline gene, which may arise from a read error. The chain recombines TRBV6-1 with TRBJ1-1; no definite D call. Germline V gene sequence: CDR1 MNHNS, CDR2 SASEGT. The CDR3 contains 13 residues. Here the CDR3 DNA reads TGTGCCAGCAGTGCAGTGAGTAACATTGAAGCTTTCTTT. As protein: CASSAVSNIEAFF.

Only a few counts were recorded for this clonotype. The CDR3 does not close with the conserved phenylalanine or tryptophan, likely indicating a read error. The chain is built from TRBV12-3 or TRBV12-4 and TRBJ1-2, with 12 positions matching TRBD1. This CDR3 comprises 15 residues. In nucleotides, the CDR3 is TGTGCCAGCAGTTTAGGGGGACAGGGGGCATATGACTACACCGTC. Its protein is CASSLGGQGAYDYTV.

With regard to this clonotype: A much larger clone sits a single nucleotide away, making a read error possible. Lacking the conserved final phenylalanine or tryptophan, this CDR3 likely reflects a read error. It is unclear where the CDR3 begins or ends on the DNA, so no DNA is shown, and the CDR3 is as TCRdb lists it. The rearrangement links TRBV11-1 to TRBJ2-7. CDR1 and CDR2 from the germline V gene are SGHAT and FQDESV (reference sequence). Including both end residues, the CDR3 is 14 amino acids long. CDR3 loop: CASSRAGGSYERYL.

Comments on this clonotype: A much larger clone lies one base from this, so it may be a read error. The chain is built from TRBV20-1 and TRBJ2-3, with TRBD2 matching over 14 bases. Trimming removed 3 bases from V and 5 bases from J; junction bases left unmatched: 10. The CDR3 contains 17 residues. CDR1 is DFQATT, CDR2 SNEGSKA, per germline (reference sequence). CDR3 coding DNA: TGCAGTGCTAGGGGGACTAGCGGGAGAGTTGTCATAGATACGCAGTATTTT. This codes for CSARGTSGRVVIDTQYF.

Many counts were recorded for this clonotype. This chain connects TRBV29-1 to TRBJ1-2; 8 bases agree with TRBD1. J lost 2 bases, V lost 4 bases, and 3 bases had no gene match. The germline CDR1 and CDR2 sequences are SQVTM and ANQGSEA. This CDR3 spans 13 amino acids. CDR3 sequence (DNA): TGCAGCGTTGCGGCAGGGGGCAACTATGGCTACACCTTC. Translated: CSVAAGGNYGYTF.

The chain is built from TRBV20-1 and TRBJ1-2; a weak D match, TRBD1 (6 bases). CDR1 and CDR2 (germline): DFQATT, SNEGSKA (reference sequence). CDR3 size: 14 residues. V gave up 3 bases and J gave up 5 bases, with 16 bases separating them. DNA for the CDR3: TGCAGTGCTAGCCACAGGGATGGAGGGTATGGCTACACCTTC. This encodes CSASHRDGGYGYTF.

To note about this clonotype: A much larger clone sits a single nucleotide away, making a read error possible. This chain connects TRBV7-8 to TRBJ1-1, with D possibly matching TRBD1 (5 bases). Per the germline V gene, CDR1 is SGHVS and CDR2 is FQNEAQ. Trimming stripped 7 bases from V and 4 bases from J, with 16 bases between. This CDR3 is 14 amino acids long. In DNA form, the CDR3 reads TGTGCCAGCACTCGGGGGAACATGAGCACTGAAGCTTTCTTT. It encodes CASTRGNMSTEAFF.

Details on this clonotype: A much larger clone is a single base away; this may be a read error. The chain employs TRBV29-1 and TRBJ2-3; D tentatively fits TRBD1 or TRBD2 (5 bases each). Germline V CDR1 and CDR2: SQVTM, ANQGSEA. CDR3 length equals 12 residues. CDR3 region: CSASQGADRQYF. CDR3 DNA sequence: TGCAGCGCCTCCCAGGGAGCAGATAGGCAGTATTTT.

This clonotype has a single count. The junction differs from germline at one of its ends, possibly a read error. This chain joins TRBV20-1 and TRBJ2-3; 7 bases fit TRBD2. Germline-derived CDR1 and CDR2 are DFQATT and SNEGSKA (reference sequence). The CDR3 contains 13 residues. CDR3 sequence (DNA): TGCAGTGCTACCGGACTAGTGGGGTATACGCAGTACTTT. It yields the protein CSATGLVGYTQYF.

This clonotype occurred many times. The chain couples TRBV11-2 to TRBJ1-1; D gene uncertain. This CDR3 comprises 14 residues. V was shortened by 5 bases and J by 1 base, with 11 bases between the two germline ends. Germline CDR1 reads SGHAT; CDR2 reads FQNNGV. The DNA for the CDR3 is TGTGCCAGCAGCCCGACATACCCGAACACTGAAGCTTTCTTT. Translating gives CASSPTYPNTEAFF. Supplemented by reference TRBV11-2 and TRBJ1-1, the full variable domain reads EAGVAQSPRYKIIEKRQSVAFWCNPISGHATLYWYQQILGQGPKLLIQFQNNGVVDDSQLPKDRFSAERLKGVDSTLKIQPAKLEDSAVYLCASSPTYPNTEAFFGQGTRLTVV.

In this sample, this clonotype turned up a few times. Since no conserved phenylalanine or tryptophan closes the CDR3, a read error is the likely cause. This sequence joins TRBV20-1 and TRBJ1-4; no firm D call. Trimming shortened V by 6 bases and J by 6 bases, and 11 bases separated the two germline ends. The CDR3 consists of 12 residues. Germline V gene data show CDR1 as DFQATT and CDR2 as SNEGSKA (reference sequence). The CDR3 DNA reads TGCAGTGCCATGGGGAGGGATGAAAAACTGTTTCTT. Encoded protein: CSAMGRDEKLFL.

Details on this clonotype: This may arise from a read error, as a much more abundant clone is one base away. The chain uses TRBV20-1 and TRBJ2-1, with TRBD1 as a possible D gene (5 bases). The germline V gene encodes CDR1 DFQATT and CDR2 SNEGSKA (reference sequence). The CDR3 runs to 15 residues. Here the CDR3 reads CCAKSSRDINNEQFF. For the CDR3, the DNA is TGCTGTGCTAAGTCCAGCAGGGATATCAACAATGAGCAGTTCTTC.

The chain combines TRBV6-1 with TRBJ2-3; 9 nucleotides agree with TRBD2. This CDR3 comprises 17 residues. Trimming at V came to 6 bases and at J to 9 bases, leaving 19 bases not matched to a gene. Per the germline V gene, CDR1 is MNHNS and CDR2 is SASEGT. The CDR3 region is CASSPRYRLAVGDTQYF. CDR3 DNA sequence: TGTGCCAGCAGCCCCCGTTACCGACTAGCGGTGGGAGACACGCAGTATTTT.

About this clonotype: Since a much larger clone is just one base distant, this may be a read error. V usage is TRBV12-3 or TRBV12-4 and J usage is TRBJ1-4; 7 bases are a match to TRBD1. V lost 3 bases, J lost 10 bases, and 8 bases stayed unmatched. CDR3 length: 14 amino acids. Here the CDR3 reads CASSFGDTGAKLFF. In DNA form, the CDR3 reads TGTGCCAGCAGTTTTGGAGATACAGGGGCAAAACTGTTTTTT.

The V call is TRBV20-1, the J call TRBJ1-2; possibly TRBD1 for D (6 bases). CDR3 length equals 12 residues. Per the germline V gene, CDR1 is DFQATT and CDR2 is SNEGSKA (reference sequence). The CDR3, as DNA: TGCAGCTCAGGGACAAGGGGCTATGGCTACACCTTC. Its translation is CSSGTRGYGYTF.

The genes are TRBV20-1 and TRBJ2-7; D ambiguous. The V end was cut by 7 bases, the J end by 10 bases, with 17 bases between. This CDR3 region has 11 residues. Germline V gene sequence: CDR1 DFQATT, CDR2 SNEGSKA (reference sequence). CDR3 in DNA: TGCAGTGATAGTGGCTCTTCCCGTCAGTACTTC. Its protein product is CSDSGSSRQYF.